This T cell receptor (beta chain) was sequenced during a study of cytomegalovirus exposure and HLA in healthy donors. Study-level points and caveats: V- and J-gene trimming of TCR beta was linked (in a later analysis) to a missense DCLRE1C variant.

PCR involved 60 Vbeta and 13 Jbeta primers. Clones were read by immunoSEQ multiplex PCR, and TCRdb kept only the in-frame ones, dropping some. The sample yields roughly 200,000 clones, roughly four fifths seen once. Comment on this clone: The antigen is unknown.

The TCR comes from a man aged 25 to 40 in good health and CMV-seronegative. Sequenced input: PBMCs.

Written as DNA, the CDR3 is TGTGCCAGCAGTGACGGGGGGAAAGCTTTCTTT. Protein sequence: CASSDGGKAFF. The chain links TRBV25-1 to TRBJ1-1, with D maybe TRBD1 (5 bases). The germline CDR1 and CDR2 sequences are MGHDK and SYGVNS. Trimming removed 3 bases from V and 9 bases from J, with 8 bases in between. The CDR3 has 11 amino acids.